These 32 T cell receptor beta chains were all obtained from the same sample, sequenced in a study of shared clonotypes between healthy human individuals. The table came from immunoSEQ multiplex PCR; TCRdb's copy has only in-frame clones and leaves some out. In the table there are roughly 2.4 million clones, around 95% of which are singletons. The source material was naive CD4+ T cells sorted from blood. Described subset: CD45RA+ positively selected. The receptor source for this set is a man in his late teens or twenties in good health.

The sample holds one count of this clone. The same CDR3 is also encoded by other DNA sequences in this sample. The chain has TRBV9 and TRBJ2-6; D is uncertain. The germline V gene encodes CDR1 SGDLS and CDR2 YYNGEE. This CDR3 contains 13 residues. CDR3 DNA sequence: TGTGCTTCGAGGAGTTCTGGGGCCAACGTCCTGACTTTC. It is translated as CASRSSGANVLTF. Based on the CDR3 plus reference TRBV9 and TRBJ2-6, the full variable domain is DSGVTQTPKHLITATGQRVTLRCSPRSGDLSVYWYQQSLDQGLQFLIQYYNGEERAKGNILERFSAQQFPDLHSELNLSSLELGDSALYFCASRSSGANVLTFGAGSRLTVL.

In DNA, the CDR3 is TGTGCCAGCAGTTATGGGAAGACAAATGAGCAGTTCTTC. Amino acid sequence: CASSYGKTNEQFF. This chain connects TRBV6-5 to TRBJ2-1; D gene uncertain. Germline values: CDR1 MNHEY, CDR2 SVGAGI. Trimming removed 3 bases from V and 7 bases from J, with 10 bases in between. The CDR3 has 13 amino acids.

Details on this clone: This specimen includes other DNA sequences encoding the same CDR3. This chain links TRBV30 with TRBJ1-5, with D perhaps TRBD1 (6 bases). Germline V CDR1 and CDR2: GTSNPN, SVGIG (reference sequence). The CDR3 sequence is 13 residues long. V gave up 0 bases and J gave up 7 bases, with 10 bases separating them. The CDR3 DNA sequence: TGTGCCTGGAGTGTAGGGGGAGACCAGCCCCAGCATTTT. It is translated as CAWSVGGDQPQHF.

V usage is TRBV30 and J usage is TRBJ1-6; 7 bases match TRBD1. The CDR3 runs to 15 residues. The trim removed 1 base at V and 6 bases at J, leaving 6 bases unmatched. CDR1 is GTSNPN, CDR2 SVGIG, per germline (reference sequence). For the CDR3, the DNA is TGTGCCTGGAGTGCGGGAGGGGGCGTTAATTCACCCCTCCACTTT. Its translation is CAWSAGGGVNSPLHF.

CDR3 sequence reads: CASSLDSAGAYKGTEAFF. The CDR3 DNA follows: TGTGCCAGCAGCTTAGATTCGGCAGGGGCTTACAAGGGGACTGAAGCTTTCTTT. The chain employs TRBV7-9 and TRBJ1-1, with D possibly matching TRBD1 (6 bases). V lost 1 base and J lost 5, with 23 bases in between. Germline V gives CDR1 SEHNR, CDR2 FQNEAQ (reference sequence). The CDR3 totals 18 residues.

The chain couples TRBV30 to TRBJ2-3; the D is unclear. V was shortened by 2 bases and J by 2 bases, with 14 bases between the two germline ends. The CDR3 has 15 amino acids. Germline lookup yields CDR1 GTSNPN and CDR2 SVGIG (reference sequence). The CDR3 DNA sequence: TGTGCCTGGAGTACCTTGCCAGGCTCCACAGATACGCAGTATTTT. Protein product: CAWSTLPGSTDTQYF.

V usage is TRBV6-1 and J usage is TRBJ2-7; D not resolved. Germline loops: CDR1 MNHNS, CDR2 SASEGT. Trimming removed 3 bases from V and 4 bases from J, with 13 bases in between. The CDR3 runs to 14 residues. DNA for the CDR3: TGTGCCAGCAGTGACGTAGGACGTACGTACGAGCAGTACTTC. Amino acid sequence: CASSDVGRTYEQYF.

This rearrangement joins TRBV11-2 to TRBJ2-2, with 10 bases identical to TRBD2. The V and J ends lost 8 bases and 4 bases, in that order; junction bases with no gene match: 4. Germline V lookup: CDR1 SGHAT, CDR2 FQNNGV. This CDR3 contains 14 residues. The CDR3 loop is CASSASGSTGELFF. CDR3 in DNA: TGTGCCAGCTCTGCTAGCGGGAGCACCGGGGAGCTGTTTTTT.

The chain has TRBV28 and TRBJ2-1; D could derive from TRBD1 or TRBD2 (6 bases each). The V and J ends lost 5 bases and 7 bases respectively, with 15 bases between them. The germline V gene encodes CDR1 MDHEN and CDR2 SYDVKM. The CDR3 consists of 14 residues. The CDR3 spells CASSPGGLGNEQFF. DNA for the CDR3: TGTGCCAGCAGTCCCGGGGGCCTGGGGAATGAGCAGTTCTTC.

The gene calls are TRBV2 and TRBJ2-1, with 11 bases identical to TRBD2. This CDR3 comprises 15 residues. V was pared by 6 bases and J by 6 bases, with 7 bases of the junction left unmatched. Per germline, CDR1 SNHLY and CDR2 FYNNEI. The CDR3 loop reads CASRWLAGGPNEQFF. Here the CDR3 DNA reads TGTGCCAGCAGATGGCTAGCGGGAGGACCCAATGAGCAGTTCTTC.

CDR3 sequence reads: CSARGGGLSGNTIYF. In DNA, the CDR3 is TGCAGCGCCCGGGGCGGGGGCCTCTCTGGAAACACCATATATTTT. This chain joins TRBV29-1 and TRBJ1-3; weak D call: TRBD1 (6 bases). The CDR3 totals 15 residues. CDR1 and CDR2 from the germline V gene are SQVTM and ANQGSEA. Trimming pared 7 bases from V and 0 bases from J, leaving 16 bases between.

J is TRBJ1-2 and V is TRBV2, with no clear D. Germline V gene sequence: CDR1 SNHLY, CDR2 FYNNEI. The CDR3 has 14 amino acids. V gave up 2 bases and J gave up 2 bases, with 9 bases separating them. CDR3 region: CASSERYLNYGYTF. DNA of the CDR3: TGTGCCAGCAGTGAACGTTATCTCAACTATGGCTACACCTTC.

The V call is TRBV11-3, the J call TRBJ2-2; 8 bases match TRBD1. The V and J ends lost 1 base and 4 bases, in that order; junction bases with no gene match: 2. The CDR3 is made up of 15 amino acids. The germline V gene encodes CDR1 SGHNT and CDR2 YENEEA. The DNA of the CDR3 is TGTGCCAGCAGCTTAGCAGGGGGCATCACCGGGGAGCTGTTTTTT. Its translation: CASSLAGGITGELFF.

The chain combines TRBV6-1 with TRBJ1-1; tentative D call: TRBD1 (5 bases). The germline gives CDR1 MNHNS, CDR2 SASEGT. The CDR3 is 10 residues long. With 11 bases removed from V and 5 bases from J, the gap between germline ends came to 9 bases. The CDR3 here is CASEGTEAFF. As DNA, the CDR3 is TGTGCCTCAGAGGGGACTGAAGCTTTCTTT.

The J gene is TRBJ1-1, the V gene TRBV6-1; no clear D. This CDR3 contains 13 residues. The V end was cut by 8 bases, the J end by 7 bases, with 17 bases between. Germline V gene lookup returns CDR1 MNHNS and CDR2 SASEGT. The CDR3 region has the DNA TGTGCCAGCTGGAAAGATGAGGGCCGTGAAGCTTTCTTT. This codes for CASWKDEGREAFF.

The J gene is TRBJ1-3, the V gene TRBV6-5; D remains unclear. The V and J ends lost 7 bases and 0 bases respectively, with 10 bases between them. This CDR3 region has 14 residues. CDR1 and CDR2 from the germline V gene are MNHEY and SVGAGI. In nucleotides, the CDR3 is TGTGCCAGCACCCAAGGGAACTCTGGAAACACCATATATTTT. This sequence encodes CASTQGNSGNTIYF.

The chain uses TRBV7-2 and TRBJ2-7, with 13 positions matching TRBD2. Germline assignment: CDR1 SGHTA and CDR2 FQGNSA. This CDR3 is 17 amino acids long. J lost 3 bases, V lost 5 bases, and 10 bases had no gene match. As DNA, the CDR3 is TGTGCCAGCAGCAAAACCTCGGGACTAGCGGGAAACTACGAGCAGTACTTC. Protein product: CASSKTSGLAGNYEQYF.

Concerning this clone: This CDR3 is also generated by other DNA sequences in the sample. The V call is TRBV5-1, the J call TRBJ1-1, with 7 bases identical to TRBD1. CDR3 length: 14 amino acids. CDR1 and CDR2 (germline): SGHRS, YFSETQ. V was clipped by 4 bases and J by 1 base; unmatched bases: 4. CDR3 in amino acids: CASSARQGNTEAFF. The CDR3 nucleotides are TGCGCCAGCAGCGCCAGACAGGGGAACACTGAAGCTTTCTTT. Complete variable domain (other parts from reference TRBV5-1 and TRBJ1-1): KAGVTQTPRYLIKTRGQQVTLSCSPISGHRSVSWYQQTPGQGLQFLFEYFSETQRNKGNFPGRFSGRQFSNSRSEMNVSTLELGDSALYLCASSARQGNTEAFFGQGTRLTVV.

This clone came up once. This chain uses TRBV30 with TRBJ2-5; TRBD2 matches at 14 bases. The CDR3 covers 16 residues. Per germline, CDR1 GTSNPN and CDR2 SVGIG (reference sequence). V lost 0 bases, J lost 5 bases, and 5 bases stayed unmatched. As DNA, the CDR3 is TGTGCCTGGAGTGTTAGCCGGACTAGCGGGAGGGAGACCCAGTACTTC. Amino acids: CAWSVSRTSGRETQYF. The whole variable domain, remainder taken from reference TRBV30 and TRBJ2-5, is SQTIHQWPATLVQPVGSPLSLECTVEGTSNPNLYWYRQAAGRGLQLLFYSVGIGQISSEVPQNLSASRPQDRQFILSSKKLLLSDSGFYLCAWSVSRTSGRETQYFGPGTRLLVL.

The chain links TRBV6-5 to TRBJ1-6, with D uncertain. Germline CDR1 is MNHEY and CDR2 is SVGAGI. V was clipped by 6 bases and J by 7 bases, with 10 bases between them. This CDR3 spans 13 amino acids. The CDR3 nucleotides are TGTGCCAGCAGCCCGTACCCGAATTCACCCCTCCACTTT. It translates to CASSPYPNSPLHF.

The rearrangement joins TRBV19 to TRBJ1-5; TRBD1 aligns across 8 bases. The CDR3 is 16 residues long. The trim removed 4 bases at V and 7 bases at J, leaving 12 bases unmatched. The germline CDR1 and CDR2 sequences are LNHDA and SQIVND (reference sequence). The CDR3: CASSRWTGQGGQPQHF. In DNA, the CDR3 is TGTGCCAGTAGTAGATGGACCGGACAGGGCGGACAGCCCCAGCATTTT.

V and J are TRBV5-6 and TRBJ1-5; unclear D gene. Between the trimmed V and J ends, which lost 4 bases and 0 bases, there was a span of 5 bases. This CDR3 region has 13 residues. Germline values: CDR1 SGHDT, CDR2 YYEEEE. CDR3 in DNA: TGTGCCAGCAGCGTATTTAGCAATCAGCCCCAGCATTTT. This codes for CASSVFSNQPQHF. The variable domain in full, with the rest retrieved from reference TRBV5-6 and TRBJ1-5, is DAGVTQSPTHLIKTRGQQVTLRCSPKSGHDTVSWYQQALGQGPQFIFQYYEEEERQRGNFPDRFSGHQFPNYSSELNVNALLLGDSALYLCASSVFSNQPQHFGDGTRLSIL.

The chain has TRBV27 and TRBJ2-5, with D unclear. Trimming stripped 3 bases from V and 7 bases from J, with 21 bases between. Looked up from germline, CDR1 is MNHEY and CDR2 is SMNVEV (reference sequence). The CDR3 loop spans 16 amino acids. The CDR3 region has the DNA TGTGCCAGCAGTTTTGTGGGTGGCGCGACCCCCTTGACCCAGTACTTC. Amino acids: CASSFVGGATPLTQYF.

This sequence joins TRBV2 and TRBJ2-2; possibly TRBD1 for D (5 bases). Germline V gene lookup returns CDR1 SNHLY and CDR2 FYNNEI. V lost 4 bases, J lost 0 bases, and 9 bases lay in between. The CDR3 has 15 residues. In nucleotides, the CDR3 is TGTGCCAGCAGTGGACAGAACGCGAACACCGGGGAGCTGTTTTTT. Its translation is CASSGQNANTGELFF.

This chain connects TRBV10-1 to TRBJ1-2; D is uncertain. The V gene's germline CDR1 is WNHNN and CDR2 SYGVQD (reference sequence). CDR3 length: 13 residues. The V end was cut by 9 bases, the J end by 4 bases, with 15 bases between. The CDR3 loop is CARRDTLGYGYTF. The CDR3 DNA reads TGCGCCAGGAGAGACACCCTAGGCTATGGCTACACCTTC.

The chain couples TRBV30 to TRBJ2-5, with D perhaps given as TRBD1 or TRBD2 (5 bases each). The V end was cut by 5 bases, the J end by 1 base, with 11 bases between. Germline CDR1 reads GTSNPN; CDR2 reads SVGIG (reference sequence). The CDR3 has 13 amino acids. The CDR3 spells CAWGGRLQETQYF. In DNA form, the CDR3 reads TGTGCCTGGGGGGGACGGCTCCAAGAGACCCAGTACTTC.

This chain uses TRBV9 with TRBJ2-2, with 7 bases that match TRBD2. J lost 3 bases, V lost 0 bases, and 8 bases had no gene match. The CDR3 totals 17 residues. Per the germline V gene, CDR1 is SGDLS and CDR2 is YYNGEE. The CDR3 reads CASSVGVGGIYTGELFF. The CDR3, as DNA: TGTGCCAGCAGCGTAGGTGTGGGGGGGATCTACACCGGGGAGCTGTTTTTT.

The chain combines TRBV7-9 with TRBJ1-4, with 10 nucleotides matching TRBD1. There are 13 residues in the CDR3. J was trimmed by 8 bases and V by 5 bases; bases with no gene match: 2. Germline CDR1 and CDR2: SEHNR and FQNEAQ (reference sequence). The CDR3 DNA is TGTGCCAGCAGCAAGGGACAGGGGGAAAAACTGTTTTTT. Protein: CASSKGQGEKLFF.

As for this clone: The same CDR3 can be traced to other DNA sequences in this sample. The CDR3 loop reads CASSDGTPNTDTQYF. In nucleotides, the CDR3 is TGCGCCAGCAGCGATGGGACACCTAACACAGATACGCAGTATTTT. This sequence joins TRBV5-1 and TRBJ2-3; perhaps TRBD1 as D (6 bases). V shed 4 bases and J shed 2 bases, with 14 bases lying between them. Germline loops: CDR1 SGHRS, CDR2 YFSETQ. The CDR3 covers 15 residues.

The chain carries TRBV27 and TRBJ2-2; D may be TRBD1 or TRBD2 (5 bases each). Germline values: CDR1 MNHEY, CDR2 SMNVEV (reference sequence). The CDR3 is made up of 15 amino acids. Trimming removed 5 bases from V and 2 bases from J, with 12 bases in between. The CDR3 protein is CASSLRDGNTGELFF. The CDR3 region has the DNA TGTGCCAGCAGTCTCCGGGACGGTAACACCGGGGAGCTGTTTTTT.

The rearrangement uses TRBV7-2 and TRBJ1-1, with 8 positions matching TRBD1. CDR1 SGHTA and CDR2 FQGNSA come from the germline V gene. CDR3 length: 17 amino acids. Trimming took 5 bases from V and 2 from J; bases not matched to a gene: 13. CDR3 in DNA: TGTGCCAGCAGCAAATGGACAGGGAGCGCAAAAAACACTGAAGCTTTCTTT. As protein: CASSKWTGSAKNTEAFF.

The chain uses TRBV7-3 and TRBJ2-1; 10 bases agree with TRBD1. The CDR3 contains 12 residues. Germline loops: CDR1 SGHTA, CDR2 FQGTGA. Germline trimming cut 5 bases from V and 14 bases from J; bases unmatched to any gene: 6. CDR3 residues: CASSLGQGKEFF. The CDR3, as DNA: TGTGCCAGCAGCCTGGGACAGGGGAAGGAGTTCTTC.